This passage covers 22 T cell receptor beta chains from one sample sequenced in a study of cytomegalovirus exposure and HLA in healthy donors. The PCR had 60 Vbeta and 13 Jbeta primers. Sequencing was performed with immunoSEQ multiplex PCR; in TCRdb, only in-frame clones are kept and a portion is missing. The table has approximately 160,000 clones, around 77% seen once; the top ten hold approximately 1%. The specimen sequenced was PBMCs. The receptor source for this set is a woman between 40 and 50 years old in good health and CMV-seronegative.

The chain carries TRBV19 and TRBJ2-7; 9 bases are shared with TRBD1. Germline loops: CDR1 LNHDA, CDR2 SQIVND (reference sequence). CDR3 length: 12 amino acids. Trimming cost V 5 bases and J 7 bases; bases outside gene matches: 3. CDR3 in amino acids: CASSGQGREQYF. In nucleotides, the CDR3 is TGTGCCAGTAGTGGACAGGGGCGGGAGCAGTACTTC.

This clone was recorded a few times. The CDR3 DNA is TGTGCCAGCAGATACCCGGGACAGGGAGGGGTGGCCACTGAAGCTTTCTTT. This sequence encodes CASRYPGQGGVATEAFF. The chain carries TRBV6-4 and TRBJ1-1, with 9 bases identical to TRBD1. Germline CDR1 and CDR2: MRHNA and SNTAGT. The CDR3 totals 17 residues. V gave up 6 bases and J gave up 4 bases; unmatched junction bases: 15.

The genes are TRBV30 and TRBJ2-1; D gene uncertain. Germline V gene lookup returns CDR1 GTSNPN and CDR2 SVGIG (reference sequence). The CDR3 has 14 amino acids. Trimming pared 3 bases from V and 3 bases from J, leaving 12 bases between. CDR3 sequence (DNA): TGTGCCTGGAGCTCCCTATTCGACTACAATGAGCAGTTCTTC. This translates into CAWSSLFDYNEQFF.

This clone showed up just once. This sample includes further DNA sequences coding for the same CDR3. As DNA, the CDR3 is TGCGCCAGCAGAACAGACTACGGGATCGGGGAGCTGTTTTTT. It codes for CASRTDYGIGELFF. The chain recombines TRBV5-1 with TRBJ2-2; TRBD2 might be the D (5 bases). This CDR3 contains 14 residues. The V and J ends lost 5 bases and 7 bases respectively, with 15 bases between them. Germline V gene data show CDR1 as SGHRS and CDR2 as YFSETQ.

This clone showed up just once. This chain joins TRBV7-9 and TRBJ2-5; 7 bases map to TRBD2. CDR3 length: 13 residues. The V segment lost 8 bases and the J segment 5 bases; nucleotides outside the gene matches: 8. Germline V gene data show CDR1 as SEHNR and CDR2 as FQNEAQ (reference sequence). This chain's CDR3 is CASLGLGGETQYF. CDR3 DNA: TGTGCCAGCCTGGGGTTGGGGGGGGAGACCCAGTACTTC.

The rearrangement uses TRBV29-1 and TRBJ1-1; no definite D call. Looked up from germline, CDR1 is SQVTM and CDR2 is ANQGSEA. The CDR3 length is 13 residues. Trimming stripped 3 bases from V and 1 base from J, with 9 bases between. DNA for the CDR3: TGCAGCGTTGATGAAGCCCCGAACACTGAAGCTTTCTTT. It encodes CSVDEAPNTEAFF.

This rearrangement joins TRBV7-8 to TRBJ2-5, with 10 bases fitting TRBD2. The length of the CDR3 is 17 residues. Germline loops: CDR1 SGHVS, CDR2 FQNEAQ. With 1 base clipped from V and 5 bases from J, the junction kept 10 bases outside the gene matches. In DNA, the CDR3 is TGTGCCAGCAGCTTAGAGGCTAGCGGGAGCCGCCGGGAGACCCAGTACTTC. The encoded protein is CASSLEASGSRRETQYF.

This clone was recorded a few times. The chain combines TRBV6-6 with TRBJ1-2, with D perhaps TRBD1 (5 bases). The CDR3 extends over 12 amino acids. Germline CDR1 reads MNHNY; CDR2 reads SVGAGI (reference sequence). V lost 5 bases and J 7 bases, leaving 11 bases between the germline ends. The CDR3 bases are TGTGCCAGCAGTCCAGGGAGGGGTGGCTACACCTTC. This encodes CASSPGRGGYTF.

This chain joins TRBV19 and TRBJ2-1; tentatively, D is TRBD2 (5 bases). The CDR3 sequence is 15 residues long. V was cut by 1 base and J by 6 bases, with 13 bases left in between. Germline V gene lookup returns CDR1 LNHDA and CDR2 SQIVND (reference sequence). DNA for the CDR3: TGTGCCAGTAGTATAGTGTCTGGACTTTCCAATGAGCAGTTCTTC. It specifies CASSIVSGLSNEQFF.

The V call is TRBV19, the J call TRBJ2-3; D gene uncertain. Per the germline V gene, CDR1 is LNHDA and CDR2 is SQIVND (reference sequence). The CDR3 totals 18 residues. V was clipped by 7 bases and J by 0 bases, with 23 bases between them. CDR3 bases: TGTGCCAGTACCTATTCTACCAGCGTCAAATTTAGCACAGATACGCAGTATTTT. Protein: CASTYSTSVKFSTDTQYF.

Of note for this clone: Other DNA sequences from this sample encode an identical CDR3 as well. This chain uses TRBV9 with TRBJ2-7, with 7 bases matching TRBD2. Germline CDR1 is SGDLS and CDR2 is YYNGEE. The CDR3 covers 14 residues. J was trimmed by 6 bases and V by 2 bases; bases with no gene match: 8. CDR3 amino acids: CASSVAMGGSEQYF. The CDR3 DNA sequence: TGTGCCAGCAGCGTGGCTATGGGAGGGTCCGAGCAGTACTTC. The variable domain in full, with the rest retrieved from reference TRBV9 and TRBJ2-7, is DSGVTQTPKHLITATGQRVTLRCSPRSGDLSVYWYQQSLDQGLQFLIQYYNGEERAKGNILERFSAQQFPDLHSELNLSSLELGDSALYFCASSVAMGGSEQYFGPGTRLTVT.

This clone occurred a few times. The CDR3 sequence: CASSLTLPGLAGGNEQFF. DNA of the CDR3: TGCGCCAGCAGCCTGACATTGCCGGGACTAGCGGGAGGCAATGAGCAGTTCTTC. V and J are TRBV5-1 and TRBJ2-1, with TRBD2 matching over 15 bases. The V gene end was trimmed by 4 bases and the J gene end by 6 bases; junction bases not matched to a gene: 11. The CDR3 is made up of 18 amino acids. Germline V lookup: CDR1 SGHRS, CDR2 YFSETQ. The complete variable domain, with remaining parts taken from reference TRBV5-1 and TRBJ2-1, reads KAGVTQTPRYLIKTRGQQVTLSCSPISGHRSVSWYQQTPGQGLQFLFEYFSETQRNKGNFPGRFSGRQFSNSRSEMNVSTLELGDSALYLCASSLTLPGLAGGNEQFFGPGTRLTVL.

This clone was counted a single time. This chain joins TRBV14 and TRBJ2-7; a possible D gene is TRBD1 (6 bases). Germline assignment: CDR1 SGHDN and CDR2 FVKESK. This CDR3 has 14 amino acids. V was clipped by 0 bases and J by 6 bases, with 12 bases between them. This CDR3 is CASSQDSRGLEQYF. The CDR3 bases are TGTGCCAGCAGCCAAGATAGCAGGGGTCTCGAGCAGTACTTC.

V usage is TRBV9 and J usage is TRBJ2-7, with unresolved D. The V end lost 3 bases, the J end lost 5 bases, and 12 bases lay between the germline ends. Germline V CDR1 and CDR2: SGDLS, YYNGEE. The CDR3 covers 13 residues. Written as DNA, the CDR3 is TGTGCCAGCAGCGCTTCCGTCTCGGACGAGCAGTACTTC. This translates into CASSASVSDEQYF. The variable domain in full, completed from reference TRBV9 and TRBJ2-7, reads DSGVTQTPKHLITATGQRVTLRCSPRSGDLSVYWYQQSLDQGLQFLIQYYNGEERAKGNILERFSAQQFPDLHSELNLSSLELGDSALYFCASSASVSDEQYFGPGTRLTVT.

The chain uses TRBV9 and TRBJ2-5; TRBD2 aligns across 11 bases. CDR1 is SGDLS and CDR2 is YYNGEE in the germline V gene. V shed 2 bases and J 3 bases; nucleotides not matched to a gene: 0. The CDR3 spans 14 residues. The CDR3 loop is CASSVTSGKETQYF. CDR3 bases: TGTGCCAGCAGCGTGACTAGCGGGAAAGAGACCCAGTACTTC.

The V call is TRBV6-5, the J call TRBJ2-1; TRBD1 might be the D (6 bases). Looked up from germline, CDR1 is MNHEY and CDR2 is SVGAGI. This CDR3 has 16 amino acids. V lost 0 bases to trimming and J lost 1 base, with 10 bases between them. In DNA, the CDR3 is TGTGCCAGCAGTTACTCCAAGACAGGTTCCTACAATGAGCAGTTCTTC. Its translation is CASSYSKTGSYNEQFF.

The chain is built from TRBV7-9 and TRBJ2-7; weak D call: TRBD2 (6 bases). The V end lost 6 bases, the J end lost 12 bases, and 18 bases lay between the germline ends. The germline CDR1 and CDR2 sequences are SEHNR and FQNEAQ (reference sequence). The CDR3 is made up of 12 amino acids. The CDR3 sequence is CASSQMEAGLYF. The CDR3 DNA follows: TGTGCCAGCAGTCAAATGGAGGCGGGACTGTACTTC. Drawing the rest from reference TRBV7-9 and TRBJ2-7, the complete variable domain is DTGVSQNPRHKITKRGQNVTFRCDPISEHNRLYWYRQTLGQGPEFLTYFQNEAQLEKSRLLSDRFSAERPKGSFSTLEIQRTEQGDSAMYLCASSQMEAGLYFGPGTRLTVT.

The genes are TRBV6-1 and TRBJ2-1, with 8 nucleotides matching TRBD2. Looked up from germline, CDR1 is MNHNS and CDR2 is SASEGT. CDR3 length: 16 residues. Trimming at V came to 0 bases and at J to 2 bases, leaving 3 bases not matched to a gene. CDR3 region: CASSEAWTSPYNEQFF. The CDR3 region has the DNA TGTGCCAGCAGTGAAGCTTGGACTAGCCCCTACAATGAGCAGTTCTTC.

The rearrangement joins TRBV10-3 to TRBJ2-7; 7 bases line up with TRBD1. This CDR3 has 14 amino acids. V lost 0 bases, J lost 6 bases, and 5 bases stayed unmatched. Germline-derived CDR1 and CDR2 are ENHRY and SYGVKD. The CDR3 loop reads CAISESTGLREQYF. The CDR3 DNA sequence: TGTGCCATCAGTGAGTCGACAGGGCTGCGCGAGCAGTACTTC.

In the case of this clone: This specimen includes other DNA sequences encoding the same CDR3. V usage is TRBV6-5 and J usage is TRBJ1-1, with no clear D. This CDR3 comprises 13 residues. From germline, CDR1 is MNHEY and CDR2 SVGAGI. Trimming removed 5 bases from V and 1 base from J, with 8 bases in between. The DNA for the CDR3 is TGTGCCAGCAGTAGAACAGAGAACACTGAAGCTTTCTTT. It is translated as CASSRTENTEAFF.

The chain is built from TRBV7-8 and TRBJ1-3; a possible D gene is TRBD1 (5 bases). Deletions cut 1 base from V and 0 bases from J, with 13 bases between. Germline V CDR1 and CDR2: SGHVS, FQNEAQ. The CDR3 is 17 amino acids. DNA of the CDR3: TGTGCCAGCAGCTTAGTCTGGGGCCCAAGCTCTGGAAACACCATATATTTT. Its translation: CASSLVWGPSSGNTIYF. Full variable domain (outside the CDR3, taken from reference TRBV7-8 and TRBJ1-3): GAGVSQSPRYKVAKRGQDVALRCDPISGHVSLFWYQQALGQGPEFLTYFQNEAQLDKSGLPSDRFFAERPEGSVSTLKIQRTQQEDSAVYLCASSLVWGPSSGNTIYFGEGSWLTVV.

The V gene is TRBV28, the J gene TRBJ2-5; perhaps TRBD2 as D (6 bases). V was trimmed by 3 bases and J by 7 bases, leaving 15 bases between them. Germline CDR1 is MDHEN and CDR2 is SYDVKM. CDR3 size: 14 residues. The CDR3 sequence: CASSFVGSQGTQYF. The CDR3, as DNA: TGTGCCAGCAGTTTTGTCGGGAGTCAGGGGACCCAGTACTTC.